Listed below are T cell receptor beta chains from one sample, sequenced in a study of blood T cells in healthy people across ages. One entry per CDR3 protein results from TCRdb running MiXCR on the 5' RACE reads. Among about 670,000 distinct CDR3 sequences listed, about 50% were seen once. The sequenced material came from blood. The receptors shown here come from a woman aged 80 or over in good health. Each CDR3 is given with its conserved first and last residue. D genes are given only for firm matches. Only part of the rows carry a size: once, few, many, or a class if the clone is expanded.

D gene: .; V gene: TRBV12-3/TRBV12-4; J gene: TRBJ2-1; clone size: few; CDR3 protein: CASTPQANYNEQFF; CDR3 DNA: TGTGCCAGCACTCCCCAAGCCAATTACAATGAGCAGTTCTTC
D gene: .; V gene: TRBV24-1; J gene: TRBJ2-2; clone size: .; CDR3 protein: CATSAGEVYAGELFF; CDR3 DNA: TGTGCCACCAGTGCGGGAGAGGTGTACGCCGGGGAGCTGTTTTTT
D gene: .; V gene: TRBV29-1; J gene: TRBJ2-7; clone size: .; CDR3 protein: CSVAKGPTTYEQYF; CDR3 DNA: TGCAGCGTAGCAAAAGGACCAACCACCTACGAGCAGTACTTC
D gene: .; V gene: TRBV7-9; J gene: TRBJ2-1; clone size: .; CDR3 protein: CASSTGGQGAGAYNEQFF; CDR3 DNA: TGTGCCAGCAGCACAGGGGGACAGGGAGCGGGGGCTTACAATGAGCAGTTCTTC
D gene: TRBD1; V gene: TRBV7-9; J gene: TRBJ1-5; clone size: few; CDR3 protein: CASSLSPGTGGNQPQHF; CDR3 DNA: TGTGCCAGCAGCTTATCACCCGGGACAGGGGGCAATCAGCCCCAGCATTTT
D gene: TRBD2; V gene: TRBV3-1; J gene: TRBJ2-3; clone size: many; CDR3 protein: CASSHQRERSHSTDTQYF; CDR3 DNA: TGTGCCAGCAGCCACCAGCGGGAGCGCTCACACTCCACAGATACGCAGTATTTT
D gene: .; V gene: TRBV20-1; J gene: TRBJ2-7; clone size: .; CDR3 protein: CSANPGRGRYNEQYF; CDR3 DNA: TGCAGTGCTAATCCAGGTCGTGGGAGGTACAATGAGCAGTACTTC
D gene: TRBD2; V gene: TRBV7-2; J gene: TRBJ2-1; clone size: .; CDR3 protein: CASSSRASGGAMTGNEQFF; CDR3 DNA: TGTGCCAGCAGCAGTAGGGCTAGCGGGGGGGCCATGACGGGCAATGAGCAGTTCTTC
D gene: .; V gene: TRBV6-1; J gene: TRBJ2-1; clone size: many; CDR3 protein: CASSELLAHNYNEQFF; CDR3 DNA: TGTGCCAGCAGTGAGCTCCTAGCGCACAACTACAATGAGCAGTTCTTC
D gene: .; V gene: TRBV11-3; J gene: TRBJ2-3; clone size: .; CDR3 protein: CASSPMGGTDTQYF; CDR3 DNA: TGTGCCAGCAGCCCGATGGGGGGCACAGATACGCAGTATTTT
D gene: .; V gene: TRBV7-9; J gene: TRBJ1-1; clone size: many; CDR3 protein: CASSLGRNTEAFF; CDR3 DNA: TGTGCCAGCAGTCTGGGGCGGAACACTGAAGCTTTCTTT
D gene: TRBD2; V gene: TRBV24-1; J gene: TRBJ2-1; clone size: many; CDR3 protein: CATSDPDRLAGGLSSYNEQFF; CDR3 DNA: TGTGCCACCAGTGATCCGGACCGACTAGCGGGGGGCCTGAGCTCCTACAATGAGCAGTTCTTC
D gene: TRBD2; V gene: TRBV27; J gene: TRBJ2-6; clone size: once; CDR3 protein: CASSFRSTGTTNSGANVLTF; CDR3 DNA: TGTGCCAGCAGTTTTAGATCCACCGGGACTACAAACTCTGGGGCCAACGTCCTGACTTTC
D gene: .; V gene: TRBV10-3; J gene: TRBJ1-6; clone size: .; CDR3 protein: CAISAGQGNPPLHF; CDR3 DNA: TGTGCCATCAGTGCCGGGCAGGGGAATCCACCCCTCCACTTT
D gene: .; V gene: TRBV2; J gene: TRBJ1-2; clone size: .; CDR3 protein: CASNETGHGYTF; CDR3 DNA: TGTGCCAGCAACGAAACAGGGCATGGCTACACCTTC
D gene: TRBD1; V gene: TRBV7-6; J gene: TRBJ2-7; clone size: .; CDR3 protein: CASSLPGTGVPYEQYF; CDR3 DNA: TGTGCCAGCAGCTTACCGGGAACAGGGGTACCCTACGAGCAGTACTTC
D gene: TRBD2; V gene: TRBV19; J gene: TRBJ2-1; clone size: .; CDR3 protein: CASSRAGVPYNEQFF; CDR3 DNA: TGTGCCAGTAGTCGAGCGGGAGTCCCCTACAATGAGCAGTTCTTC
D gene: .; V gene: TRBV27; J gene: TRBJ1-1; clone size: .; CDR3 protein: CAGSLGARYTEAFF; CDR3 DNA: TGTGCCGGCAGTTTAGGGGCGCGATACACTGAAGCTTTCTTT
D gene: .; V gene: TRBV4-3; J gene: TRBJ2-1; clone size: .; CDR3 protein: CASSQRGGGRGEQFF; CDR3 DNA: TGCGCCAGCAGCCAAAGAGGTGGGGGAAGAGGTGAGCAGTTCTTC
D gene: .; V gene: TRBV18; J gene: TRBJ2-7; clone size: few; CDR3 protein: CASSPSTYGEQYF; CDR3 DNA: TGTGCCAGCTCACCGTCTACATATGGGGAGCAGTACTTC
D gene: TRBD1; V gene: TRBV28; J gene: TRBJ2-1; clone size: many; CDR3 protein: CASSLWARGRGNEQFF; CDR3 DNA: TGTGCCAGCAGTTTATGGGCCAGGGGGCGAGGCAATGAGCAGTTCTTC
D gene: .; V gene: TRBV12-3/TRBV12-4; J gene: TRBJ2-2; clone size: few; CDR3 protein: CASSVGPGELFF; CDR3 DNA: TGTGCCAGCAGTGTCGGACCCGGGGAGCTGTTTTTT
D gene: .; V gene: TRBV3-1; J gene: TRBJ2-5; clone size: .; CDR3 protein: CASSQPAGRHGETQYF; CDR3 DNA: TGTGCCAGCAGCCAACCTGCAGGGCGACACGGAGAGACCCAGTACTTC
D gene: .; V gene: TRBV7-2; J gene: TRBJ2-5; clone size: many; CDR3 protein: CASSRIMETQYF; CDR3 DNA: TGTGCCAGCAGCCGAATTATGGAGACCCAGTACTTC
D gene: .; V gene: TRBV11-1; J gene: TRBJ1-1; clone size: .; CDR3 protein: CASSPREGFEAFF; CDR3 DNA: TGTGCCAGCAGCCCCCGGGAAGGTTTTGAAGCTTTCTTT
D gene: TRBD2; V gene: TRBV7-9; J gene: TRBJ2-3; clone size: .; CDR3 protein: CASSLAIGLAGQTDTQYF; CDR3 DNA: TGTGCCAGCAGCTTAGCGATTGGACTAGCGGGGCAAACAGATACGCAGTATTTT
D gene: TRBD2; V gene: TRBV4-1; J gene: TRBJ2-1; clone size: many; CDR3 protein: CASSQVPASGGNNEQFF; CDR3 DNA: TGCGCCAGCAGCCAAGTACCTGCTAGCGGGGGAAACAATGAGCAGTTCTTC
D gene: .; V gene: TRBV7-2; J gene: TRBJ1-2; clone size: few; CDR3 protein: CASSLRWGDGYTF; CDR3 DNA: TGTGCCAGCAGCTTACGGTGGGGTGATGGCTACACCTTC
D gene: TRBD1; V gene: TRBV7-8; J gene: TRBJ1-1; clone size: few; CDR3 protein: CASSLWGQTNTEAFF; CDR3 DNA: TGTGCCAGCAGCTTATGGGGACAGACGAACACTGAAGCTTTCTTT